This TCR beta chain was identified during a study of cytotoxic CD8 clonotypes in ibrutinib-treated CLL. Study-wide context: The response samples were taken once patients had been treated for a median of around eleven months, range 6 to 36. Study-level results: Baseline values of clonality outstripped age-matched healthy donors and followed circulating CD8+ T-cell counts. Elevated clonality accompanied ibrutinib response, with a return toward baseline values at progression.

In germline, CDR1 is SGHVS, CDR2 FQNEAQ. The CDR3 contains 16 residues. The ends were cut back, 5 bases at V and 0 bases at J, with 16 bases in the middle. Data came from immunoSEQ multiplex PCR; TCRdb stores just in-frame clones and leaves some out. Seen here are over 200,000 clones, about 75% observed once, and the top ten hold about 6.4%. Of note for this clone: Its antigen is not known.

Sequences were derived from PBMCs, sampled after 12 months of ibrutinib treatment. The clonotype comes from a human donor with chronic lymphocytic leukemia. The chain links TRBV7-8 to TRBJ1-1; maybe TRBD1 (5 bases). The CDR3 DNA is TGTGCCAGCAGCCCTCGGACGGGACTCTTGAACACTGAAGCTTTCTTT. Translation: CASSPRTGLLNTEAFF.